Detailed here is one T cell receptor (beta chain). The antigen is undetermined. The data are from a study of T cell responses to AZD1222 COVID-19 vaccine. General study points: With dominance at 160-218 and 743-854, vaccine-associated CD4 TCRs spanned spike.

The CDR3 length is 16 residues. Trimming took off 0 bases at V and 5 bases at J, with 13 bases between the two ends. CDR1 LGHNA and CDR2 YSLEER come from the germline V gene. Clones were sequenced by immunoSEQ multiplex PCR, and TCRdb holds only the in-frame ones, with some missing. The sample includes over 100,000 clones, 90% to 95% of them seen just once. The specimen comprised peripheral blood, sampled on day 0 of AZD1222 vaccination. The rearrangement joins TRBV4-3 to TRBJ2-2; D unclear. This sequence originates from an adult in good health. CDR3 DNA sequence: TGCGCCAGCAGCCAAGACAAACTACTTCGAACCGGGGAGCTGTTTTTT. Translated: CASSQDKLLRTGELFF.